These T cell receptor beta chains were read from a single sample in a study of naive and memory T cell subsets. From the 5' RACE reads, TCRdb called clonotypes with MiXCR, one entry per CDR3 protein. Of approximately 49,000 distinct CDR3 sequences in the sample, 4.7% were seen once. These receptors came from a female donor in good health. Each CDR3 is given with its conserved first and last residue. A D gene is named only where the DNA matches it firmly. Clone size is not always given. Where it is, it says once, few, many or a class for expanded clones.

clone size,D gene,J gene,V gene,CDR3 protein,CDR3 DNA
many,NA,TRBJ1-5,TRBV5-1,CASSLGQTSNSNQPQHF,TGCGCCAGCAGCTTGGGACAGACATCGAATAGCAATCAGCCCCAGCATTTT
many,TRBD1,TRBJ2-1,TRBV18,CASSPPVTGGSYNEQFF,TGTGCCAGCTCACCACCGGTGACAGGGGGCAGCTACAATGAGCAGTTCTTC
NA,TRBD2,TRBJ2-7,TRBV13,CASSVGLAGPGSYEQYF,TGTGCCAGCAGCGTAGGCCTAGCGGGGCCGGGGAGCTACGAGCAGTACTTC
many,NA,TRBJ2-3,TRBV24-1,CATSPPPRTVAMVGDTQYF,TGTGCCACCAGTCCTCCCCCCAGGACAGTCGCTATGGTCGGAGATACGCAGTATTTT
many,TRBD2,TRBJ2-7,TRBV18,CASSPLLAENYEQYF,TGTGCCAGCTCACCACTACTAGCGGAGAACTACGAGCAGTACTTC
many,TRBD1,TRBJ2-7,TRBV15,CATSRTGGAGGEQYF,TGTGCCACCAGCAGGACAGGGGGCGCCGGGGGTGAGCAGTACTTC
many,NA,TRBJ2-7,TRBV12-3/TRBV12-4,CASSLGGPRFGYEQYF,TGTGCCAGCAGTTTGGGGGGGCCCAGATTTGGCTACGAGCAGTACTTC
many,TRBD2,TRBJ2-7,TRBV5-6,CASTKGGSFSYEQYF,TGTGCCAGCACAAAGGGAGGGTCTTTCTCCTACGAGCAGTACTTC
NA,NA,TRBJ2-6,TRBV29-1,CSVEQRGAGRSGANVLTF,TGCAGCGTTGAACAAAGGGGGGCAGGGAGATCTGGGGCCAACGTCCTGACTTTC
many,TRBD1,TRBJ2-5,TRBV28,CASRWDRDRRTQYF,TGTGCCAGCAGATGGGACCGGGACAGAAGGACCCAGTACTTC
many,NA,TRBJ2-1,TRBV5-1,CASRPLEQSYNEQFF,TGCGCCAGCAGACCCCTGGAGCAGAGTTACAATGAGCAGTTCTTC
many,NA,TRBJ1-1,TRBV7-9,CASSLENTEAFF,TGTGCCAGCAGCTTAGAGAACACTGAAGCTTTCTTT
many,NA,TRBJ1-1,TRBV12-3/TRBV12-4,CASSLPRSRGRTEAFF,TGTGCCAGCAGTCTCCCACGTTCCAGGGGAAGGACTGAAGCTTTCTTT
many,NA,TRBJ1-5,TRBV4-2,CASSQGDGDQPQHF,TGTGCCAGCAGCCAAGGGGATGGGGACCAGCCCCAGCATTTT
many,TRBD2,TRBJ2-1,TRBV29-1,CSVDFLGLAGTREQFF,TGCAGCGTTGATTTTCTGGGACTAGCGGGAACCCGGGAGCAGTTCTTC
many,TRBD1,TRBJ1-2,TRBV4-3,CASSQDGQGVANYGYTF,TGCGCCAGCAGCCAAGATGGACAGGGGGTAGCTAACTATGGCTACACCTTC
many,TRBD2,TRBJ2-7,TRBV7-9,CASTHKSEGLEITYEQYF,TGTGCCAGCACCCATAAATCAGAGGGACTAGAAATTACCTACGAGCAGTACTTC
few,TRBD1,TRBJ1-5,TRBV20-1,CSARPSKQGAQNQPQHF,TGCAGTGCTAGACCTTCAAAACAGGGGGCGCAGAATCAGCCCCAGCATTTT
NA,TRBD2,TRBJ2-1,TRBV13,CASRAPGLAVNEQFF,TGTGCCAGCAGAGCACCGGGACTAGCGGTCAATGAGCAGTTCTTC
many,TRBD1,TRBJ2-3,TRBV6-1,CASSDLQGADTQYF,TGTGCCAGCAGTGACTTACAGGGGGCAGATACGCAGTATTTT
few,NA,TRBJ2-3,TRBV6-6,CASSSSGVDGTDTQYF,TGTGCCAGCAGTTCGTCGGGGGTTGACGGCACAGATACGCAGTATTTT
many,NA,TRBJ1-1,TRBV7-2,CASSPRGNTEAFF,TGTGCCAGCAGCCCCAGAGGAAACACTGAAGCTTTCTTT
many,NA,TRBJ2-7,TRBV20-1,CSARDTGKGMFPYEQYF,TGCAGTGCTAGAGATACGGGGAAGGGGATGTTCCCCTACGAGCAGTACTTC
many,TRBD2,TRBJ2-2,TRBV9,CASSVVGTSGRTGTGELFF,TGTGCCAGCAGCGTAGTGGGGACTAGCGGGAGAACAGGGACCGGGGAGCTGTTTTTT
many,TRBD2,TRBJ2-3,TRBV6-1,CATSGDTDTQYF,TGTGCCACCAGCGGGGACACAGATACGCAGTATTTT
many,TRBD2,TRBJ2-5,TRBV20-1,CSARDQTSGRKETQYF,TGCAGTGCTAGAGATCAGACTAGCGGGAGGAAAGAGACCCAGTACTTC
many,NA,TRBJ1-1,TRBV6-1,CASTRELGGRGVTEAFF,TGTGCCAGCACCAGAGAATTAGGGGGGCGAGGGGTAACTGAAGCTTTCTTT
NA,NA,TRBJ2-1,TRBV6-2/TRBV6-3,CASSQTRGYEQFF,TGTGCCAGCAGTCAGACTAGAGGCTATGAGCAGTTCTTC
many,NA,TRBJ1-2,TRBV13,CASSLARGVENGYTF,TGTGCCAGCAGCTTAGCGAGGGGAGTGGAAAATGGCTACACCTTC
many,NA,TRBJ1-3,TRBV9,CASSVGSSGNTIYF,TGTGCCAGCAGCGTAGGCAGCTCTGGAAACACCATATATTTT
many,TRBD2,TRBJ2-5,TRBV7-2,CASSPLTSGPAAQYF,TGTGCCAGCAGCCCACTGACTAGCGGGCCAGCGGCCCAGTACTTC
many,NA,TRBJ2-7,TRBV7-8,CASAQTLPAYEQYF,TGTGCCAGCGCCCAGACTCTACCGGCCTACGAGCAGTACTTC
many,NA,TRBJ2-5,TRBV5-1,CASSLYAEETQYF,TGCGCCAGCAGCTTGTACGCGGAAGAGACCCAGTACTTC
many,TRBD2,TRBJ2-5,TRBV18,CASSPRDYGTQYF,TGTGCCAGCTCACCCCGGGACTATGGGACCCAGTACTTC
few,NA,TRBJ2-1,TRBV13,CASSLVASNEQFF,TGTGCCAGCAGCTTAGTTGCTAGCAATGAGCAGTTCTTC
many,NA,TRBJ1-5,TRBV6-2/TRBV6-3,CASSYSSSQNGQPQHF,TGTGCCAGCAGTTACTCTTCCAGCCAGAATGGTCAGCCCCAGCATTTT
many,NA,TRBJ2-6,TRBV9,CASSALNSGANVLTF,TGTGCCAGCAGCGCACTGAATTCTGGGGCCAACGTCCTGACTTTC
many,NA,TRBJ2-7,TRBV4-1,CASSQVRGRSTYEQYF,TGCGCCAGCAGCCAAGTTCGCGGACGGTCCACCTACGAGCAGTACTTC
many,TRBD1,TRBJ2-7,TRBV28,CASSLGTGVREQYF,TGTGCCAGCAGTTTGGGGACAGGGGTGAGGGAGCAGTACTTC
few,TRBD1,TRBJ2-2,TRBV28,CASTRTGWNTGELFF,TGTGCCAGCACAAGGACAGGGTGGAACACCGGGGAGCTGTTTTTT
many,NA,TRBJ1-4,TRBV20-1,CSARVGGANEKLFF,TGCAGTGCTAGAGTAGGGGGGGCGAATGAAAAACTGTTTTTT
many,NA,TRBJ2-5,TRBV4-2,CASSQEGTQETQYF,TGTGCCAGCAGCCAAGAAGGCACACAAGAGACCCAGTACTTC
many,TRBD2,TRBJ2-3,TRBV5-4,CASGLAASTDTQYF,TGTGCCAGCGGACTAGCTGCTAGCACAGATACGCAGTATTTT
many,TRBD2,TRBJ2-3,TRBV4-3,CASSQEASGMADTQYF,TGCGCCAGCAGCCAAGAGGCTAGCGGGATGGCAGATACGCAGTATTTT
many,NA,TRBJ1-6,TRBV7-9,CASSLNSPLHF,TGTGCCAGCAGCTTAAACTCACCCCTCCACTTT
NA,NA,TRBJ1-5,TRBV29-1,CGVGTGNSNQPQHF,TGCGGCGTCGGTACAGGGAATAGCAATCAGCCCCAGCATTTT
many,NA,TRBJ1-1,TRBV29-1,CSVVGKSGTLEMKAFF,TGCAGCGTTGTTGGTAAATCCGGGACACTAGAAATGAAAGCTTTCTTT
many,TRBD2,TRBJ2-5,TRBV6-5,CASSSTGLASETQYF,TGTGCCAGCAGTTCAACGGGACTAGCGTCAGAGACCCAGTACTTC
many,NA,TRBJ1-2,TRBV29-1,CSVVAGDGDTF,TGCAGCGTTGTAGCAGGGGACGGCGACACCTTC
few,NA,TRBJ2-1,TRBV29-1,CSLNLLNEQFF,TGCAGCCTCAACCTACTCAATGAGCAGTTCTTC
many,NA,TRBJ2-3,TRBV10-3,CAISGTLSTDTQYF,TGTGCCATCAGTGGGACACTTAGCACAGATACGCAGTATTTT
many,NA,TRBJ2-1,TRBV7-2,CASSLLNEQFF,TGTGCCAGCAGCTTACTCAATGAGCAGTTCTTC
many,NA,TRBJ1-1,TRBV6-2/TRBV6-3,CASSPTGTEAFF,TGTGCCAGCAGCCCAACGGGCACTGAAGCTTTCTTT
NA,TRBD1,TRBJ1-2,TRBV29-1,CSVNRGPYGDTF,TGCAGCGTCAACAGGGGGCCGTATGGCGACACCTTC
many,TRBD2,TRBJ2-7,TRBV7-3,CASSVPRETGLAGARRSYEQYF,TGTGCCAGCAGCGTCCCCAGGGAGACGGGACTAGCGGGAGCTAGGCGCTCCTACGAGCAGTACTTC